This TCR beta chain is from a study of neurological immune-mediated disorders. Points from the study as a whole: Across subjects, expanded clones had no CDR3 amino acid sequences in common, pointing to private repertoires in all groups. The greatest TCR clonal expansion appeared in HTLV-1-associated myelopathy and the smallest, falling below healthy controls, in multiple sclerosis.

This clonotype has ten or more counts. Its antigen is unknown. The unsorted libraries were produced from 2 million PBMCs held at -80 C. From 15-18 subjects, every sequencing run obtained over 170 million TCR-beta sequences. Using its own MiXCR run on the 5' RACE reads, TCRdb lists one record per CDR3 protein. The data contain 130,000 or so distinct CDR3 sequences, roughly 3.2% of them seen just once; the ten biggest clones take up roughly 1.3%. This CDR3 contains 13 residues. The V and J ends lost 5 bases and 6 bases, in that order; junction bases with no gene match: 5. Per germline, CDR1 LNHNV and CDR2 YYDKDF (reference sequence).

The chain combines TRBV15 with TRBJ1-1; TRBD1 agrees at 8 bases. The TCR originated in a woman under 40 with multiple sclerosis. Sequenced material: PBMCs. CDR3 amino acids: CATSYDRGAEAFF. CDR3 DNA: TGTGCCACCAGCTATGACAGGGGCGCTGAAGCTTTCTTT.